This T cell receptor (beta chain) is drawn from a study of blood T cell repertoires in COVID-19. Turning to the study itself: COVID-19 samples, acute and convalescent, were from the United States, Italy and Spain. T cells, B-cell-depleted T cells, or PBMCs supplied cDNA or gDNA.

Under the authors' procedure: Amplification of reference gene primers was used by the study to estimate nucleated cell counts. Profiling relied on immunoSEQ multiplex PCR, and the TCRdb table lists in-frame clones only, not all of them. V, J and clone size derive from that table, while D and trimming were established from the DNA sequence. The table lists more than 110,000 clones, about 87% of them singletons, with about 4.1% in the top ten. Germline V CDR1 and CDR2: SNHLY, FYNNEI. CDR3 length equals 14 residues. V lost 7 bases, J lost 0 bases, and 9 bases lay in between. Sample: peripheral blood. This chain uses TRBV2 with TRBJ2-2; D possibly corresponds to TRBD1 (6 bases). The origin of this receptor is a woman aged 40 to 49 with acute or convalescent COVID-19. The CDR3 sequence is CASTRTANTGELFF. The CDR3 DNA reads TGTGCCAGCACAAGGACAGCGAACACCGGGGAGCTGTTTTTT.